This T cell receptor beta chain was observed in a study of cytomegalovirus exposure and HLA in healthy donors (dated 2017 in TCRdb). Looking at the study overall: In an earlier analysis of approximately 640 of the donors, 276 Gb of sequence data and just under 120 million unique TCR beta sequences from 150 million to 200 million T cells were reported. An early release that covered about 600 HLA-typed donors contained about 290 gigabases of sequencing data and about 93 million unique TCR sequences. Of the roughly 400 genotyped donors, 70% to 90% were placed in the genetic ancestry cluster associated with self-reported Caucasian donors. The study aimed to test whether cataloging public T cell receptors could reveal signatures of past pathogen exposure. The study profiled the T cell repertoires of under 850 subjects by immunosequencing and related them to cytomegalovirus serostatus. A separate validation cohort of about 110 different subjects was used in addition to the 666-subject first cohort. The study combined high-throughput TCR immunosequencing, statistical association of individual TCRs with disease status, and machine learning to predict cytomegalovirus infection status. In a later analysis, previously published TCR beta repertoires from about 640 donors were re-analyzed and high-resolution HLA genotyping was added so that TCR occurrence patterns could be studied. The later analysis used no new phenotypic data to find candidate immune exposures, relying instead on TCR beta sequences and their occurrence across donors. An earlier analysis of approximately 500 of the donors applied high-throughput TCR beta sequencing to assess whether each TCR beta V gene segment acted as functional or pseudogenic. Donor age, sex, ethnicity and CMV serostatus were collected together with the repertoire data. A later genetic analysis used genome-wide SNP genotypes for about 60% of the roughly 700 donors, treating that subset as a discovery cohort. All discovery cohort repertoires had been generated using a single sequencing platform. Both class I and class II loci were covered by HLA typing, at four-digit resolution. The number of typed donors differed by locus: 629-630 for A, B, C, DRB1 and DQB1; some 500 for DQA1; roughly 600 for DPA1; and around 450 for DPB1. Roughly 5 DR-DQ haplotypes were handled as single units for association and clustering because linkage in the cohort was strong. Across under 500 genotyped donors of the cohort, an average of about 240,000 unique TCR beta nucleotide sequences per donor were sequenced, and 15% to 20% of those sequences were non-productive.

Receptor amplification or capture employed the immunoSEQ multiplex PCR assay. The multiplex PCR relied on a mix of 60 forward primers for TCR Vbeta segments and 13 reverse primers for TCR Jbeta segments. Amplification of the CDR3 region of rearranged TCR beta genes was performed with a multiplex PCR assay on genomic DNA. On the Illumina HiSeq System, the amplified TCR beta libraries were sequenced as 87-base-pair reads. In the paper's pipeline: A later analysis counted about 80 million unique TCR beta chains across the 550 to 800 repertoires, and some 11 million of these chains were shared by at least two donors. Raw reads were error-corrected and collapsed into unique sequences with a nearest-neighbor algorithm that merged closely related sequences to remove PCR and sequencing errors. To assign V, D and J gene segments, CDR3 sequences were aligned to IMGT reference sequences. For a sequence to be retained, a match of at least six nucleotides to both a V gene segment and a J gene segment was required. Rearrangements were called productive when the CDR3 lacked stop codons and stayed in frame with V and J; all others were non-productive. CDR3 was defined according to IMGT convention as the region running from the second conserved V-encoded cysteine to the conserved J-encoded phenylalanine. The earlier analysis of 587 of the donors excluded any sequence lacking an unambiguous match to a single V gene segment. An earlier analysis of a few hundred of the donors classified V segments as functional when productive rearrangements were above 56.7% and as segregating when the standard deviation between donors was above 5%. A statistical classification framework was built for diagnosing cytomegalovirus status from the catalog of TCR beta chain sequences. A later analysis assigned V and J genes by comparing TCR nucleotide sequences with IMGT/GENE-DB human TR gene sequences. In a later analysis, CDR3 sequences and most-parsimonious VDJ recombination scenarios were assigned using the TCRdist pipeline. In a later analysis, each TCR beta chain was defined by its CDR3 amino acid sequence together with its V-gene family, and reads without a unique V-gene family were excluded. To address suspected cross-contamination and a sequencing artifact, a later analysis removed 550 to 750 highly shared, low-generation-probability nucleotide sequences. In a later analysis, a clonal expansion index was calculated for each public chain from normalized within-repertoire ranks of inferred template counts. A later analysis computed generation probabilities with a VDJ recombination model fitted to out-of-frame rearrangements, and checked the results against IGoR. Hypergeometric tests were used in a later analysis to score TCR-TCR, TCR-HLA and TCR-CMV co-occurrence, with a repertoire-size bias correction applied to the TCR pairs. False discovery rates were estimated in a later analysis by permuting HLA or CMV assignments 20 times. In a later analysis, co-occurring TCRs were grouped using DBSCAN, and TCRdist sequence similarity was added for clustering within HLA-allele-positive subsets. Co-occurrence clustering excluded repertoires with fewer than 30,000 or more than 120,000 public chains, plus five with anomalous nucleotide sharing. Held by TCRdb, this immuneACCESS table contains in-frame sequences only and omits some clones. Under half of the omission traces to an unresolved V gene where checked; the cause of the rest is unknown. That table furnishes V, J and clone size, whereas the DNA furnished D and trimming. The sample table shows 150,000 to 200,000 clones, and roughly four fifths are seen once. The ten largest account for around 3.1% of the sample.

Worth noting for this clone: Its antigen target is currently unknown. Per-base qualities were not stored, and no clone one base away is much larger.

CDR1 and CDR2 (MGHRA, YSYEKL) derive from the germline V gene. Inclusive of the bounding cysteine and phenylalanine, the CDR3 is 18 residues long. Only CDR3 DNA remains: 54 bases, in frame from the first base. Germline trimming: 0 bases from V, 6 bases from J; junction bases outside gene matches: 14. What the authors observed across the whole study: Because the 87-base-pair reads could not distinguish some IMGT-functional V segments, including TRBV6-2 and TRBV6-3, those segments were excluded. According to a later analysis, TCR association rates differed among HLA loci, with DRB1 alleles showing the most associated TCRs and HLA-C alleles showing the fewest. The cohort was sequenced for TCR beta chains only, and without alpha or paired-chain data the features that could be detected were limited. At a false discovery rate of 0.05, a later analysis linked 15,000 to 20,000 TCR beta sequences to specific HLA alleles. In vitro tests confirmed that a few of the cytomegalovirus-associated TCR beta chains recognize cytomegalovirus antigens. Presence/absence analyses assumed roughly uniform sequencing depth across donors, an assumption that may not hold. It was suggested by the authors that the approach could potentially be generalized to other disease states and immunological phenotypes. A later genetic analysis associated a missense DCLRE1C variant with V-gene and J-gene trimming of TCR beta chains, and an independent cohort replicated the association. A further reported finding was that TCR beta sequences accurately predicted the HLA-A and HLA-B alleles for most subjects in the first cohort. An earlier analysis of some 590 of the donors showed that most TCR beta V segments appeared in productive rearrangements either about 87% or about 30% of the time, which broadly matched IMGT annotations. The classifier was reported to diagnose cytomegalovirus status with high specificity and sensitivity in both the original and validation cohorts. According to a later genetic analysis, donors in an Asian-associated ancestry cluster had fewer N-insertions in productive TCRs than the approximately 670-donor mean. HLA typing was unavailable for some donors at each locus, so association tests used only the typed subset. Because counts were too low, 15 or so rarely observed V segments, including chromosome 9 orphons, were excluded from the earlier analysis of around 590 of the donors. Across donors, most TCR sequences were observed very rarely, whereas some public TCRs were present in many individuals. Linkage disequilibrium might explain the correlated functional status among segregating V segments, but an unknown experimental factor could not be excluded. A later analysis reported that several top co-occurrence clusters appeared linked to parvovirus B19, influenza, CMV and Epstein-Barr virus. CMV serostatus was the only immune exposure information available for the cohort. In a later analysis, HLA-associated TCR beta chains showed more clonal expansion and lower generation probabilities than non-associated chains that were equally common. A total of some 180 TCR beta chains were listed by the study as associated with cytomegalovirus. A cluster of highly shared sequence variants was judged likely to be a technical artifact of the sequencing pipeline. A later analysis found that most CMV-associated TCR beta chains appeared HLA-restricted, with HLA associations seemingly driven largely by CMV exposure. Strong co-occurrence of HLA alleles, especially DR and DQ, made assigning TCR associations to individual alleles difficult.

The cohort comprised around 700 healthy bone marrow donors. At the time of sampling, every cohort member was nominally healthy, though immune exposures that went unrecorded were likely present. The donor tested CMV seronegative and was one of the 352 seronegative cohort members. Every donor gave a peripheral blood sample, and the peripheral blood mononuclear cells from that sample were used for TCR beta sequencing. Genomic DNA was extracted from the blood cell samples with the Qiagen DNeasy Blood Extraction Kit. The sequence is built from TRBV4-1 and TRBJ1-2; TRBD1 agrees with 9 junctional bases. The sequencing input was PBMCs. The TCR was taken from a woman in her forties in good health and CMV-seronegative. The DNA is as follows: TGCGCCAGCAGCCAAGATAGGACAGGGGCCCTCAAGAGGCATGGCTACACCTTC. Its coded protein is CASSQDRTGALKRHGYTF.